These 27 T cell receptor beta chains came from one sample sequenced in a study of blood T cells in healthy people across ages. Primed by a sample-barcoded 5' primer and a J-beta primer mix, a second PCR proceeded for about 6 to 11 cycles. TCRdb passed the 5' RACE reads through MiXCR, listing each CDR3 protein once. This table holds about 1.1 million distinct CDR3 sequences, around two fifths found once. Sequenced: blood. All receptors come from a young man in good health.

This clonotype has just a few counts. The chain employs TRBV12-3 or TRBV12-4 and TRBJ2-4, with 7 bases fitting TRBD1. CDR3 length equals 13 residues. The V and J ends lost 6 bases and 8 bases, in that order; junction bases with no gene match: 7. In nucleotides, the CDR3 is TGTGCCAGCAGGGCCGACAGGGTACACATTCAGTACTTC. It yields the protein CASRADRVHIQYF.

This clonotype was picked up a small number of times. This sequence joins TRBV7-2 and TRBJ2-3, with a possible D match to TRBD2 (5 bases). V lost 4 bases to trimming and J lost 4 bases, with 12 bases between them. CDR3 size: 14 residues. CDR1 is SGHTA, CDR2 FQGNSA, per germline. The CDR3 spells CASSSGLSPDTQYF. CDR3 in DNA: TGTGCCAGCAGCTCCGGACTGTCCCCAGATACGCAGTATTTT.

V and J are TRBV20-1 and TRBJ2-7; 8 bases match TRBD2. This CDR3 is 15 amino acids long. Germline V gene data show CDR1 as DFQATT and CDR2 as SNEGSKA (reference sequence). The V and J ends lost 6 bases and 0 bases, in that order; junction bases with no gene match: 10. CDR3 nucleotides: TGCAGTGCCCAGAGAGCGGGGGACAACTCCTACGAGCAGTACTTC. It yields the protein CSAQRAGDNSYEQYF.

In its sample, this clonotype was seen a few times. The J gene is TRBJ2-3, the V gene TRBV9; D perhaps matches TRBD1 (5 bases). CDR3 length: 15 residues. The germline CDR1 and CDR2 sequences are SGDLS and YYNGEE. The V end was cut by 2 bases, the J end by 1 base, with 11 bases between. CDR3 sequence: CASSVVGVRTDTQYF. For the CDR3, the DNA is TGTGCCAGCAGCGTCGTAGGGGTCCGCACAGATACGCAGTATTTT.

The chain recombines TRBV21-1 with TRBJ2-5; TRBD2 is the table's D call and was not checked against the DNA. TRBV21-1 is a known pseudogene. The CDR3 consists of 16 residues. The chain's CDR3 is CASSQTRYLDQETQYF. As DNA, the CDR3 is TGTGCCAGCAGCCAGACCCGGTACTTAGACCAAGAGACCCAGTACTTC.

This clonotype was counted between two and nine times. This chain connects TRBV20-1 to TRBJ2-5; 13 bases map to TRBD2. V lost 4 bases to trimming and J lost 1 base; unmatched junction nucleotides: 6. The length of the CDR3 is 16 residues. Germline V gives CDR1 DFQATT, CDR2 SNEGSKA (reference sequence). The CDR3 sequence: CSAKLLAGGAQETQYF. DNA for the CDR3: TGCAGTGCTAAGTTACTAGCGGGGGGGGCCCAAGAGACCCAGTACTTC.

This clonotype was seen more than once but under ten times. This chain uses TRBV5-1 with TRBJ2-1; D is ambiguous. The CDR3 is 14 amino acids. Germline values: CDR1 SGHRS, CDR2 YFSETQ. V lost 4 bases, J lost 0 bases, and 8 bases lay in between. The CDR3 is CASSLSNSYNEQFF. DNA of the CDR3: TGCGCCAGCAGCCTCAGTAACTCCTACAATGAGCAGTTCTTC.

This clonotype was seen a few times. The chain uses TRBV20-1 and TRBJ2-7, with D perhaps TRBD1 (6 bases). V lost 3 bases and J 4 bases, leaving 25 bases between the germline ends. Looked up from germline, CDR1 is DFQATT and CDR2 is SNEGSKA (reference sequence). This CDR3 is built from 17 residues. CDR3 in DNA: TGCAGTGCTAGTGGGGGCCCGCCGGGACCTAAACAATACGAGCAGTACTTC. It yields the protein CSASGGPPGPKQYEQYF.

The chain links TRBV9 to TRBJ2-1; 15 nucleotides line up with TRBD2. Per germline, CDR1 SGDLS and CDR2 YYNGEE. The V segment lost 4 bases and the J segment 12 bases; nucleotides outside the gene matches: 5. The CDR3 has 14 residues. The DNA for the CDR3 is TGTGCCAGCAGCCAGGGACTAGCGGGGGGAGGGCAGTTCTTC. Translated: CASSQGLAGGGQFF.

This clonotype was recorded a few times. The rearrangement joins TRBV3-1 to TRBJ2-3; D unresolved. Germline CDR1 reads LGHDT; CDR2 reads YNNKEL (reference sequence). Trimming removed 5 bases at V and 8 bases at J, with 17 bases between. This CDR3 is 14 amino acids long. The CDR3 DNA is TGTGCCAGCAGCGCCTTGGAACGCGCTACTACGCAGTATTTT. Protein product: CASSALERATTQYF.

The chain carries TRBV30 and TRBJ1-2, with 8 bases aligning to TRBD1. Germline loops: CDR1 GTSNPN, CDR2 SVGIG (reference sequence). This CDR3 is built from 16 residues. After removal of 2 bases from V and 1 base from J, the junction contained 9 bases not matched to a gene. The CDR3 nucleotides read TGTGCCTGGAGTCCGATCGGGACAGGCCTTAACTATGGCTACACCTTC. Encoded protein: CAWSPIGTGLNYGYTF.

This clonotype was counted a few times. V and J are TRBV12-3 or TRBV12-4 and TRBJ1-6, with TRBD1 matching 7 bases. This CDR3 contains 14 residues. The J segment lost 10 bases and the V segment lost 6 bases, leaving 9 bases of the junction unmatched. In DNA, the CDR3 is TGTGCCAGCAGCAAGACAGGGCTCGGATCACCCCTCCACTTT. It translates to CASSKTGLGSPLHF.

The chain uses TRBV6-1 and TRBJ2-2; the match to TRBD2 covers 10 bases. The CDR3 extends over 15 amino acids. After removal of 3 bases from V and 6 bases from J, the junction contained 4 bases not matched to a gene. The V gene's germline CDR1 is MNHNS and CDR2 SASEGT. CDR3 sequence reads: CASSDERGGPGELFF. CDR3 in DNA: TGTGCCAGCAGTGACGAGCGGGGGGGCCCCGGGGAGCTGTTTTTT.

This clonotype was counted once. The rearrangement links TRBV11-2 to TRBJ1-2; D possibly corresponds to TRBD1 (6 bases). The CDR3 extends over 11 amino acids. Germline CDR1 and CDR2: SGHAT and FQNNGV. Trimming left V 7 bases short and J 8 bases short, with 11 bases between. Written as DNA, the CDR3 is TGTGCCAGCACCCAGGGGCTCGGCTACACCTTC. Translated: CASTQGLGYTF.

There are a few counts of this clonotype. The chain recombines TRBV14 with TRBJ1-1, with a tentative D call TRBD1 (5 bases). CDR1 SGHDN and CDR2 FVKESK come from the germline V gene. This CDR3 contains 15 residues. Deletions cut 1 base from V and 1 base from J, with 10 bases between. The CDR3 bases are TGTGCCAGCAGCCAAGTCCCGGGGCGGAACACTGAAGCTTTCTTT. Residues: CASSQVPGRNTEAFF.

This clonotype has only a few counts. The chain has TRBV19 and TRBJ1-5; D possibly corresponds to TRBD1 (5 bases). The ends were cut back, 3 bases at V and 0 bases at J, with 12 bases in the middle. The CDR3 is made up of 16 amino acids. Germline V gives CDR1 LNHDA, CDR2 SQIVND (reference sequence). CDR3 protein: CASSMNAGNSNQPQHF. For the CDR3, the DNA is TGTGCCAGTAGTATGAATGCAGGGAATAGCAATCAGCCCCAGCATTTT.

Concerning this clonotype: This may be a read error: a much more frequent sequence differs by one nucleotide. The rearrangement links TRBV9 to TRBJ2-7, with 11 bases identical to TRBD2. The J call may be incorrect, as the DNA end agrees better with TRBJ2-5. The CDR3 has 15 residues. CDR1 is SGDLS and CDR2 is YYNGEE in the germline V gene. The CDR3 region has the DNA TGTGCCAGCAGCGTCGGGACTAGCGGTAAAGAGACCCAGTACTTC. It encodes CASSVGTSGKETQYF.

The CDR3 nucleotides read TGCGCCAGCAGCCAAGCCCCGCTGCACCGGGACAGGGGTAGTAAGCACTATGGCTACACCTTC. Translating it yields CASSQAPLHRDRGSKHYGYTF. The chain is built from TRBV4-1 and TRBJ1-2; 10 bases fit TRBD1. Germline loops: CDR1 MGHRA, CDR2 YSYEKL. The CDR3 runs 21 residues. Trimming cost V 1 base and J 3 bases; bases outside gene matches: 20.

This clonotype has a handful of counts. This chain uses TRBV4-1 with TRBJ1-5; a possible D gene is TRBD1 (6 bases). This CDR3 is 17 amino acids long. V lost 1 base and J lost 2, with 15 bases in between. Germline V CDR1 and CDR2: MGHRA, YSYEKL. In DNA form, the CDR3 reads TGCGCCAGCAGCCAAGTACAGGCAGGGGTAGGCAATCAGCCCCAGCATTTT. This gives the protein CASSQVQAGVGNQPQHF.

The V gene is TRBV6-5, the J gene TRBJ1-2; a weak D match, TRBD1 (5 bases). This CDR3 has 13 amino acids. Germline values: CDR1 MNHEY, CDR2 SVGAGI. Between the trimmed V and J ends, which lost 0 bases and 10 bases, there was a span of 12 bases. For the CDR3, the DNA is TGTGCCAGCAGTTACTCGGGGCTTGGGGACTACACCTTC. Amino acids: CASSYSGLGDYTF.

The chain recombines TRBV7-9 with TRBJ2-2, with D hard to call. The CDR3 has 16 amino acids. Germline values: CDR1 SEHNR, CDR2 FQNEAQ (reference sequence). Trimming pared 5 bases from V and 0 bases from J, leaving 13 bases between. The CDR3 DNA is TGTGCCAGCAGCCCACCGACGGATACGAACACCGGGGAGCTGTTTTTT. Translation gives CASSPPTDTNTGELFF.

CDR3 region: CASRKDEEGYTF. CDR3 nucleotide sequence: TGTGCCAGCAGAAAAGACGAGGAAGGCTACACCTTC. J is TRBJ1-2 and V is TRBV6-6; D uncertain. Germline-derived CDR1 and CDR2 are MNHNY and SVGAGI (reference sequence). The CDR3 has 12 amino acids. Trimming removed 6 bases from V and 8 bases from J, with 13 bases in between.

A few counts support this clonotype. The J gene is TRBJ2-5, the V gene TRBV6-6; 7 bases line up with TRBD2. CDR3 size: 13 residues. CDR1 is MNHNY, CDR2 SVGAGI, per germline (reference sequence). V shed 4 bases and J 2 bases; nucleotides not matched to a gene: 1. CDR3 sequence (DNA): TGTGCCAGCAGTTGGCGGGGGCAAGAGACCCAGTACTTC. This encodes CASSWRGQETQYF.

The chain uses TRBV14 and TRBJ1-5; D call uncertain. The CDR3 has 13 amino acids. CDR1 is SGHDN, CDR2 FVKESK, per germline. Between the trimmed V and J ends, which lost 1 base and 6 bases, there was a span of 7 bases. CDR3 residues: CASSQGIGQPQHF. CDR3 DNA: TGTGCCAGCAGCCAAGGGATTGGTCAGCCCCAGCATTTT.

The chain is built from TRBV5-1 and TRBJ2-3; D remains ambiguous. V lost 3 bases, J lost 2 bases, and 13 bases lay in between. CDR1 and CDR2 (germline): SGHRS, YFSETQ. The CDR3 contains 15 residues. The CDR3 loop is CASSWATRDTDTQYF. CDR3 bases: TGCGCCAGCAGCTGGGCTACACGAGACACAGATACGCAGTATTTT.

The chain carries TRBV5-1 and TRBJ2-3, with TRBD2 matching over 10 bases. Germline V gene data show CDR1 as SGHRS and CDR2 as YFSETQ. The CDR3 extends over 14 amino acids. Trimming took 4 bases from V and 5 from J; bases not matched to a gene: 4. The chain's CDR3 is CASSRRTSGDTQYF. The CDR3 DNA reads TGCGCCAGCAGCAGGCGGACTAGCGGAGATACGCAGTATTTT. Using reference TRBV5-1 and TRBJ2-3 for the parts outside the CDR3, the full variable domain is KAGVTQTPRYLIKTRGQQVTLSCSPISGHRSVSWYQQTPGQGLQFLFEYFSETQRNKGNFPGRFSGRQFSNSRSEMNVSTLELGDSALYLCASSRRTSGDTQYFGPGTRLTVL.

This clonotype was observed a few times. This chain links TRBV5-1 with TRBJ2-3; the match to TRBD1 covers 7 bases. V shed 5 bases and J 3 bases; nucleotides not matched to a gene: 3. This CDR3 spans 13 amino acids. CDR1 and CDR2 (germline): SGHRS, YFSETQ. CDR3 in amino acids: CASRWDSTDTQYF. CDR3 in DNA: TGCGCCAGCAGATGGGACAGTACAGATACGCAGTATTTT. The entire variable domain, with the rest obtained from reference TRBV5-1 and TRBJ2-3, is as follows: KAGVTQTPRYLIKTRGQQVTLSCSPISGHRSVSWYQQTPGQGLQFLFEYFSETQRNKGNFPGRFSGRQFSNSRSEMNVSTLELGDSALYLCASRWDSTDTQYFGPGTRLTVL.